These 5 T cell receptor beta chains originate from one sample sequenced in a study of Graves' ophthalmopathy and Graves' hyperthyroidism. Investigators amplified TCR beta CDR3 regions from RNA transcripts. RT-PCR was first run with HTBI primers, then multiplex PCR in a second round. One entry per CDR3 protein, called by TCRdb with MiXCR from the multiplex PCR reads. Among about 210,000 distinct CDR3 sequences listed, 25% to 30% were seen once. Sequencing was performed on peripheral blood. All receptors derive from a man aged 45-60 years with Graves' ophthalmopathy.

This clonotype was counted at least ten times. This sequence joins TRBV9 and TRBJ1-1; 8 nucleotides agree with TRBD1. V was pared by 5 bases and J by 1 base, with 7 bases of the junction left unmatched. The CDR3 is 15 amino acids. Germline CDR1 is SGDLS and CDR2 is YYNGEE. The CDR3, as DNA: TGTGCCAGCAGATCGGGGACAGGCGAGAACACTGAAGCTTTCTTT. It is translated as CASRSGTGENTEAFF.

This clonotype was found many times. V usage is TRBV20-1 and J usage is TRBJ2-7, with D possibly being TRBD2 (6 bases). Germline values: CDR1 DFQATT, CDR2 SNEGSKA (reference sequence). Between the trimmed V and J ends, which lost 0 bases and 2 bases, there was a span of 11 bases. The CDR3 loop spans 14 amino acids. CDR3 residues: CSARDETGAYEQYF. CDR3 nucleotides: TGCAGTGCTAGAGATGAGACGGGAGCCTACGAGCAGTACTTC.

In its sample, this clonotype was seen a few times. CDR3 residues: CASSPGDRDNSPLHF. DNA for the CDR3: TGTGCCAGCAGCCCTGGGGACAGAGATAATTCACCCCTCCACTTT. The genes are TRBV7-3 and TRBJ1-6; 7 bases line up with TRBD1. The CDR3 length is 15 residues. V shed 5 bases and J 5 bases; nucleotides not matched to a gene: 6. Germline V gene lookup returns CDR1 SGHTA and CDR2 FQGTGA.

In this sample, this clonotype turned up many times. The chain has TRBV6-2 or TRBV6-3 and TRBJ1-5; unclear D gene. The V end lost 0 bases, the J end lost 4 bases, and 19 bases lay between the germline ends. The CDR3 is made up of 18 amino acids. Germline assignment: CDR1 MNHEY and CDR2 SVGEGT. For the CDR3, the DNA is TGTGCCAGCAGTTACTCGAGTCCACGGGTAGGGCTTAATCAGCCCCAGCATTTT. This gives the protein CASSYSSPRVGLNQPQHF.

V and J are TRBV27 and TRBJ2-7, with TRBD2 identical over 8 bases. V shed 0 bases and J 0 bases; nucleotides not matched to a gene: 4. CDR3 length: 16 residues. CDR1 and CDR2 from the germline V gene are MNHEY and SMNVEV (reference sequence). CDR3 amino acids: CASSLSLREASYEQYF. The CDR3 nucleotides are TGTGCCAGCAGTTTATCGTTGCGGGAGGCCTCCTACGAGCAGTACTTC.